What follows are 23 T cell receptor beta chains derived from one specimen sequenced in a study of T cells in localized non-small cell lung cancer. Some clones are missing from TCRdb's copy, which holds only in-frame ones; the method was immunoSEQ multiplex PCR. The data show about 3,400 clones, with around a fifth seen just once and 6.5% held by the top ten. Here the sequenced sample was lung tumor tissue, taken before any cancer treatment. Receptor source: a man aged 18 to 50 with stage II lung adenocarcinoma.

This clone counts as medium-sized. The chain has TRBV11-3 and TRBJ2-5; TRBD2 agrees at 7 bases. Trimming removed 3 bases from V and 5 bases from J; junction bases left unmatched: 6. Germline loops: CDR1 SGHNT, CDR2 YENEEA. This CDR3 has 14 amino acids. CDR3 sequence reads: CASSLRGGLETQYF. DNA of the CDR3: TGTGCCAGCAGCTTGCGGGGAGGGTTGGAGACCCAGTACTTC.

This clone was detected a few times. The chain recombines TRBV5-3 with TRBJ1-1, with D uncertain. TRBV5-3 has ORF status, its function being uncertain. Trimming took off 0 bases at V and 0 bases at J, with 12 bases between the two ends. The CDR3 runs to 16 residues. In nucleotides, the CDR3 is TGTGCCAGAAGCTTGGTCCCGTATCTCATGAACACTGAAGCTTTCTTT. This codes for CARSLVPYLMNTEAFF.

Only a few counts were recorded for this clone. The chain employs TRBV2 and TRBJ1-3; 7 nucleotides line up with TRBD1. V lost 6 bases to trimming and J lost 2 bases; unmatched junction nucleotides: 7. The CDR3 runs 15 residues. From germline, CDR1 is SNHLY and CDR2 FYNNEI. The CDR3, as DNA: TGTGCCAGCAGCTTTGGGCAGGGGGCTGGAAACACCATATATTTT. Translating it yields CASSFGQGAGNTIYF.

The J gene is TRBJ1-1, the V gene TRBV29-1; a possible D gene is TRBD1 (5 bases). The CDR3 covers 14 residues. Germline assignment: CDR1 SQVTM and CDR2 ANQGSEA. Trimming shortened V by 2 bases and J by 1 base, and 11 bases separated the two germline ends. Written as DNA, the CDR3 is TGCAGCGTTGAATCACACCAGGGGAACACTGAAGCTTTCTTT. As protein: CSVESHQGNTEAFF.

There are a few counts of this clone. The chain recombines TRBV15 with TRBJ2-3; the D is unclear. The length of the CDR3 is 14 residues. The germline V gene encodes CDR1 LNHNV and CDR2 YYDKDF (reference sequence). Trimming cost V 0 bases and J 4 bases, with 8 bases left between them. This CDR3 reads CATSRDEVSDTQYF. CDR3 DNA: TGTGCCACCAGCAGAGATGAAGTCTCAGATACGCAGTATTTT.

The chain uses TRBV23-1 and TRBJ2-7; 7 bases agree with TRBD1. TRBV23-1 is identified as an open reading frame with a role that is uncertain. The CDR3 consists of 16 residues. J gave up 3 bases and V 4 bases, and 12 bases lay outside the gene matches. CDR3 sequence (DNA): TGCGCCAGCAGTCCTGAGATTGGGACAGTTGGCTACGAGCAGTACTTC. It codes for CASSPEIGTVGYEQYF.

The J gene is TRBJ2-7, the V gene TRBV6-8; a weak D match, TRBD1 (5 bases). This CDR3 region has 13 residues. Germline CDR1 and CDR2: MNHGY and SAAAGT. V dropped 10 bases and J dropped 5 bases, with 18 bases sitting between them. CDR3 coding DNA: TGTGCCACCGCGGCGGACAAAGTCAACGAGCAGTACTTC. Amino acid sequence: CATAADKVNEQYF.

This clone has more than one count but fewer than ten. The gene calls are TRBV9 and TRBJ2-5, with TRBD1 matching over 9 bases. Germline values: CDR1 SGDLS, CDR2 YYNGEE. This CDR3 has 13 residues. Trimming cost V 7 bases and J 4 bases; bases outside gene matches: 5. CDR3 in DNA: TGTGCCAGCGCCCGGGGACAGGGAGAGACCCAGTACTTC. Encoded protein: CASARGQGETQYF. Full variable domain (remainder filled in from reference TRBV9 and TRBJ2-5): DSGVTQTPKHLITATGQRVTLRCSPRSGDLSVYWYQQSLDQGLQFLIQYYNGEERAKGNILERFSAQQFPDLHSELNLSSLELGDSALYFCASARGQGETQYFGPGTRLLVL.

This clone was detected only a few times. V usage is TRBV11-3 and J usage is TRBJ2-2; 7 nucleotides agree with TRBD1. Germline V gene sequence: CDR1 SGHNT, CDR2 YENEEA. The V gene end was trimmed by 5 bases and the J gene end by 1 base; junction bases not matched to a gene: 4. CDR3 length equals 15 residues. The CDR3 DNA is TGTGCCAGCAGCCCGACAGGGAGGAACACCGGGGAGCTGTTTTTT. Protein: CASSPTGRNTGELFF.

The CDR3 DNA is TGCGCCAGCAGCAGCGGACTAGGGCTACCATACAATGAGCAGTTCTTC. The encoded protein is CASSSGLGLPYNEQFF. The rearrangement joins TRBV5-1 to TRBJ2-1, with 7 bases aligning to TRBD2. V dropped 4 bases and J dropped 4; count of bases not matched to a gene: 11. The CDR3 totals 16 residues. Germline V gene lookup returns CDR1 SGHRS and CDR2 YFSETQ.

The J gene is TRBJ2-5, the V gene TRBV14; D gene ambiguous. The germline CDR1 and CDR2 sequences are SGHDN and FVKESK. The CDR3 runs 13 residues. Trimming stripped 1 base from V and 5 bases from J, with 8 bases between. For the CDR3, the DNA is TGTGCCAGCAGCCAAGGTACCCGGGAGACCCAGTACTTC. Encoded protein: CASSQGTRETQYF.

This clone was seen only a few times. The chain links TRBV4-1 to TRBJ1-1, with D unclear. The CDR3 contains 15 residues. V gave up 4 bases and J gave up 4 bases, with 16 bases separating them. The germline V gene has CDR1 MGHRA and CDR2 YSYEKL. Written as DNA, the CDR3 is TGCGCCAGCAGCCCGGAACTCGTCTGGGGCACTGAAGCTTTCTTT. It specifies CASSPELVWGTEAFF.

This rearrangement joins TRBV28 to TRBJ1-5; D remains ambiguous. In germline, CDR1 is MDHEN, CDR2 SYDVKM. CDR3 length: 15 amino acids. The V gene lost 7 bases and the J gene lost 0 bases, with 13 bases spanning the gap. CDR3 amino acids: CASTLVANSNQPQHF. In DNA form, the CDR3 reads TGTGCCAGCACATTGGTTGCGAATAGCAATCAGCCCCAGCATTTT.

This sequence joins TRBV5-1 and TRBJ2-5; D might be TRBD1 (6 bases). V lost 2 bases to trimming and J lost 2 bases, with 10 bases between them. This CDR3 has 14 residues. Per germline, CDR1 SGHRS and CDR2 YFSETQ. The CDR3 nucleotides read TGCGCCAGCAGCTTTAGGGACAAGCAAGAGACCCAGTACTTC. It specifies CASSFRDKQETQYF. Combining the CDR3 with reference TRBV5-1 and TRBJ2-5 gives the whole variable domain KAGVTQTPRYLIKTRGQQVTLSCSPISGHRSVSWYQQTPGQGLQFLFEYFSETQRNKGNFPGRFSGRQFSNSRSEMNVSTLELGDSALYLCASSFRDKQETQYFGPGTRLLVL.

This clone occurred a few times. This chain joins TRBV28 and TRBJ1-1; D unresolved. This CDR3 comprises 15 residues. V was cut by 3 bases and J by 2 bases, with 13 bases left in between. The germline V gene encodes CDR1 MDHEN and CDR2 SYDVKM. CDR3 coding DNA: TGTGCCAGCAGTTTGTTCTCAAACCTCAACACTGAAGCTTTCTTT. It yields the protein CASSLFSNLNTEAFF.

This clone was detected only a few times. The chain couples TRBV29-1 to TRBJ1-2, with 9 bases matching TRBD1. Germline CDR1 and CDR2: SQVTM and ANQGSEA. V shed 7 bases and J 7 bases; nucleotides not matched to a gene: 10. The CDR3 is 13 amino acids. CDR3 sequence reads: CSASSGQGIGYTF. CDR3 in DNA: TGCAGCGCAAGCTCCGGACAGGGGATTGGCTACACCTTC.

By frequency in the sample, this clone is large (0.1 to 1%). The V call is TRBV9, the J call TRBJ2-7; D not resolved. V was shortened by 6 bases and J by 2 bases, with 12 bases between the two germline ends. The CDR3 is 13 amino acids. CDR1 and CDR2 from the germline V gene are SGDLS and YYNGEE. CDR3 DNA sequence: TGTGCCAGCATCGTGGCAATGGCCTACGAGCAGTACTTC. Its protein is CASIVAMAYEQYF.

This clone came up a few times. The J gene is TRBJ2-1, the V gene TRBV6-8, with D possibly being TRBD2 (5 bases). The V end lost 2 bases, the J end lost 3 bases, and 8 bases lay between the germline ends. CDR1 and CDR2 (germline): MNHGY, SAAAGT. This CDR3 is 14 amino acids long. The CDR3 DNA sequence: TGTGCCAGCAGTTACCGTAGCGACTACAATGAGCAGTTCTTC. Protein: CASSYRSDYNEQFF.

The chain employs TRBV10-3 and TRBJ2-3; 7 bases agree with TRBD1. V dropped 0 bases and J dropped 8; count of bases not matched to a gene: 8. The CDR3 is made up of 15 amino acids. The germline V gene has CDR1 ENHRY and CDR2 SYGVKD. The CDR3 loop reads CAISESDGQVVTQYF. CDR3 nucleotides: TGTGCCATCAGTGAGTCCGATGGACAGGTAGTTACGCAGTATTTT.

The chain is built from TRBV4-1 and TRBJ1-2; a weak D match, TRBD1 (5 bases). The CDR3 is made up of 15 amino acids. Germline V gene data show CDR1 as MGHRA and CDR2 as YSYEKL. V was shortened by 0 bases and J by 1 base, with 9 bases between the two germline ends. The CDR3 reads CASSQDQDNNYGYTF. CDR3 nucleotide sequence: TGCGCCAGCAGCCAAGACCAGGACAATAACTATGGCTACACCTTC.

This clone counts as medium-sized. The rearrangement uses TRBV6-8 and TRBJ2-6; TRBD2 is a possible D gene (5 bases). Trimming shortened V by 7 bases and J by 4 bases, and 11 bases separated the two germline ends. The CDR3 spans 14 residues. Germline loops: CDR1 MNHGY, CDR2 SAAAGT. In nucleotides, the CDR3 is TGTGCCAGCACAAGGGCGGGCGGGGCCAACGTCCTGACTTTC. Its translation: CASTRAGGANVLTF.

This clone was picked up a small number of times. The chain carries TRBV6-8 and TRBJ1-1; no clear D gene. Trimming took off 4 bases at V and 0 bases at J, with 15 bases between the two ends. The CDR3 is made up of 16 amino acids. Germline V CDR1 and CDR2: MNHGY, SAAAGT. CDR3 DNA sequence: TGTGCCAGCAGTTCTGAGATACAGCTCTTGAACACTGAAGCTTTCTTT. It translates to CASSSEIQLLNTEAFF.

This clone came up a few times. This chain links TRBV7-7 with TRBJ2-7; TRBD1 might be the D (6 bases). The length of the CDR3 is 14 residues. The V end was cut by 6 bases, the J end by 6 bases, with 18 bases between. Germline V gives CDR1 SSHAT, CDR2 FNYEAQ (reference sequence). This CDR3 is CASSKNPGTSEQYF. The CDR3 DNA follows: TGTGCCAGCAGTAAAAACCCGGGGACATCCGAGCAGTACTTC.